A single sample is the source of the 15 T cell receptor beta chains below, sequenced in a study of T cells after yellow fever vaccination. TCRdb fed the 5' RACE reads into MiXCR, producing one record per CDR3 protein. This sample has about 340,000 distinct CDR3 sequences; 8.7% occur once, and the top ten carry over 15%. Sequenced material: PBMCs, taken on the day of the first yellow fever vaccination. Receptors originate from a man between 18 and 29 years old who received the YFV17D yellow fever vaccine.

There are a few counts of this clonotype. The V and J genes are TRBV12-3 or TRBV12-4 and TRBJ1-4, with D possibly TRBD1 on 6 matching bases. The CDR3 is 13 residues long. V lost 6 bases and J lost 8, with 13 bases in between. This chain's CDR3 is CASSSYREEKLFF. CDR3 bases: TGTGCCAGCAGCTCTTACAGGGAGGAAAAACTGTTTTTT.

This clonotype came up many times. The chain employs TRBV29-1 and TRBJ1-2; maybe TRBD1 (6 bases). V lost 1 base and J 6 bases, leaving 12 bases between the germline ends. CDR3 length: 13 amino acids. The germline CDR1 and CDR2 sequences are SQVTM and ANQGSEA. DNA of the CDR3: TGCAGCGTTGAAGTCCACAGGGCGGATGGCTACACCTTC. Protein: CSVEVHRADGYTF. Complete variable domain (other parts from reference TRBV29-1 and TRBJ1-2): SAVISQKPSRDICQRGTSLTIQCQVDSQVTMMFWYRQQPGQSLTLIATANQGSEATYESGFVIDKFPISRPNLTFSTLTVSNMSPEDSSIYLCSVEVHRADGYTFGSGTRLTVV.

This clonotype was picked up a small number of times. The chain recombines TRBV11-2 with TRBJ2-1, with 7 bases lining up with TRBD2. CDR1 and CDR2 (germline): SGHAT, FQNNGV. Losses at the gene ends were 2 bases for V and 2 bases for J; bases not matched to a gene: 3. There are 15 residues in the CDR3. The CDR3 reads CASSLTRGTYNEQFF. The DNA for the CDR3 is TGTGCCAGCAGCTTAACGCGGGGGACCTACAATGAGCAGTTCTTC.

This clonotype occurred a few times. This sequence joins TRBV20-1 and TRBJ2-7; D is unclear. This CDR3 spans 11 amino acids. CDR1 is DFQATT, CDR2 SNEGSKA, per germline (reference sequence). With 3 bases removed from V and 4 bases from J, the gap between germline ends came to 7 bases. The CDR3 DNA sequence: TGCAGTGCTAGTTTGGGATACGAGCAGTACTTC. Protein sequence: CSASLGYEQYF.

This clonotype was counted a few times. V and J are TRBV7-2 and TRBJ1-3; the D gene is possibly TRBD1 (6 bases). CDR3 length: 14 amino acids. Trimming cost V 4 bases and J 4 bases, with 11 bases left between them. Germline loops: CDR1 SGHTA, CDR2 FQGNSA. The CDR3 region is CASSSGQFGNTIYF. DNA of the CDR3: TGTGCCAGCAGCTCCGGACAGTTCGGAAACACCATATATTTT. Supplemented by reference TRBV7-2 and TRBJ1-3, the full variable domain reads GAGVSQSPSNKVTEKGKDVELRCDPISGHTALYWYRQSLGQGLEFLIYFQGNSAPDKSGLPSDRFSAERTGGSVSTLTIQRTQQEDSAVYLCASSSGQFGNTIYFGEGSWLTVV.

This clonotype was picked up many times. The chain uses TRBV5-1 and TRBJ1-1; the match to TRBD1 covers 7 bases. Unmatched junction bases numbered 5, after V lost 4 bases and J lost 2 bases. CDR1 is SGHRS and CDR2 is YFSETQ in the germline V gene. The CDR3 sequence is 14 residues long. CDR3 loop: CASSPDRPNTEAFF. The CDR3 nucleotides read TGCGCCAGCAGCCCGGACAGGCCTAACACTGAAGCTTTCTTT.

The chain uses TRBV6-5 and TRBJ2-7, with D tentatively TRBD2 (5 bases). Per the germline V gene, CDR1 is MNHEY and CDR2 is SVGAGI. The germline V and J ends were trimmed by 0 bases and 4 bases, with 7 bases remaining between them. The CDR3 has 13 residues. CDR3 DNA sequence: TGTGCCAGCAGTTACTCACGGGGATACGAGCAGTACTTC. Encoded protein: CASSYSRGYEQYF.

DNA for the CDR3: TGTGCCAGCTCACCAAACAAGGGGGGTCAGCCCCAGCATTTT. Its translation: CASSPNKGGQPQHF. This rearrangement joins TRBV18 to TRBJ1-5; D perhaps matches TRBD1 (6 bases). In germline, CDR1 is KGHSH, CDR2 LQKENI. There are 14 residues in the CDR3. V was shortened by 2 bases and J by 6 bases, with 11 bases between the two germline ends.

This clonotype was counted a few times. The V gene is TRBV7-9, the J gene TRBJ1-1; D is possibly TRBD1 (5 bases). The CDR3 has 15 amino acids. CDR1 and CDR2 (germline): SEHNR, FQNEAQ (reference sequence). Trimming took off 4 bases at V and 3 bases at J, with 15 bases between the two ends. CDR3 bases: TGTGCCAGCAGCTCCCCTTACCAGGGACACACTGAAGCTTTCTTT. Translated: CASSSPYQGHTEAFF.

This clonotype was seen many times. The chain combines TRBV14 with TRBJ2-5, with a weak D call TRBD1 (5 bases). V was clipped by 1 base and J by 2 bases, with 8 bases between them. Germline V lookup: CDR1 SGHDN, CDR2 FVKESK. The CDR3 is 14 amino acids. CDR3 region: CASSQAAGQETQYF. The CDR3 DNA is TGTGCCAGCAGCCAAGCGGCAGGGCAAGAGACCCAGTACTTC.

The chain combines TRBV6-5 with TRBJ2-3; TRBD2 might be the D (6 bases). Germline CDR1 is MNHEY and CDR2 is SVGAGI. V shed 4 bases and J shed 0 bases, with 23 bases lying between them. The CDR3 consists of 19 residues. The chain's CDR3 is CASSFLAERVTSSTDTQYF. CDR3 bases: TGTGCCAGCAGTTTTTTGGCTGAGCGGGTTACCTCTAGCACAGATACGCAGTATTTT.

J is TRBJ2-2 and V is TRBV6-1; no clear D. V lost 7 bases and J 0 bases, leaving 12 bases between the germline ends. Germline values: CDR1 MNHNS, CDR2 SASEGT. There are 15 residues in the CDR3. Here the CDR3 reads CASKSPFANTGELFF. The CDR3 DNA reads TGTGCCAGCAAGAGTCCTTTCGCGAACACCGGGGAGCTGTTTTTT.

This clonotype was observed a single time. The chain combines TRBV27 with TRBJ2-7; 7 positions agree with TRBD2. Trimming at V came to 5 bases and at J to 3 bases, leaving 10 bases not matched to a gene. The germline V gene encodes CDR1 MNHEY and CDR2 SMNVEV (reference sequence). The CDR3 length is 15 residues. This CDR3 reads CASSPGTTPDYEQYV. As DNA, the CDR3 is TGTGCCAGCAGTCCTGGGACTACCCCCGACTACGAGCAGTACGTC.

This clonotype was observed a handful of times. The chain employs TRBV2 and TRBJ1-1; D uncertain. Germline lookup yields CDR1 SNHLY and CDR2 FYNNEI. V lost 8 bases, J lost 2 bases, and 6 bases lay in between. This CDR3 region has 11 residues. CDR3 in DNA: TGTGCCAGCGGCTATAACACTGAAGCTTTCTTT. Translated: CASGYNTEAFF.

V gene TRBV15 combines with J gene TRBJ2-3; the D is unclear. CDR3 length: 17 residues. V was pared by 0 bases and J by 1 base, with 14 bases between. From germline, CDR1 is LNHNV and CDR2 YYDKDF (reference sequence). The CDR3 loop reads CATSRDITPPGTDTQYF. As DNA, the CDR3 is TGTGCCACCAGCAGAGATATTACTCCACCGGGCACAGATACGCAGTATTTT.